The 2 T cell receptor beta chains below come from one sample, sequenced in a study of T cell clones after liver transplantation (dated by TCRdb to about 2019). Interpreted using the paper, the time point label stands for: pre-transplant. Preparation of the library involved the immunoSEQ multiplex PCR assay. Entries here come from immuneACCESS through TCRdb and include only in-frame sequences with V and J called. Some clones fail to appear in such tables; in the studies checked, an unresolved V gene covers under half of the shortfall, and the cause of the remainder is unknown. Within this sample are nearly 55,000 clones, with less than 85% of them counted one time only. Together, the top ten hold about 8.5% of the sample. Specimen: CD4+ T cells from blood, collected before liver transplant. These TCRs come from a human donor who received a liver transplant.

For the CDR3, the DNA is TGTGCCTGGAGTGCCGGGGGGTTCGCCGAGCAGTACTTC. This codes for CAWSAGGFAEQYF. This chain joins TRBV30 and TRBJ2-7, with TRBD2 matching 7 bases. The CDR3 has 13 residues. Trimming cost V 1 base and J 6 bases; bases outside gene matches: 6. From germline, CDR1 is GTSNPN and CDR2 SVGIG (reference sequence).

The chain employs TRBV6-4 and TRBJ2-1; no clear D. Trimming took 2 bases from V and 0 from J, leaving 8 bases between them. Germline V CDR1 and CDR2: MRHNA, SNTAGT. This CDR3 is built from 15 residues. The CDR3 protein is CASSDEMDSYNEQFF. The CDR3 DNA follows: TGTGCCAGCAGTGACGAGATGGACTCCTACAATGAGCAGTTCTTC.